This entry lists 11 T cell receptor beta chains sequenced from one sample in a study. The sorted Tregs were CD4+CD25+CD127-/low cells. The TRBV12-4/TRBJ1-2 clonotypes were amplified using barcode primers with ligated adaptors. One entry per CDR3 protein, called by TCRdb with MiXCR from the multiplex PCR reads. The sample holds approximately 1,000 distinct CDR3 sequences, 0.6% to 0.95% seen once. Material: Tregs sorted from blood. The receptors derive from a female donor with breast cancer.

This clonotype qualifies as medium-sized. The chain has TRBV12-3 or TRBV12-4 and TRBJ1-2; D uncertain. CDR3 length equals 12 residues. Deletions cut 6 bases from V and 5 bases from J, with 10 bases between. In DNA, the CDR3 is TGTGCCAGCAGCTCAAGCCTGTATGGCTACACCTTC. It translates to CASSSSLYGYTF.

This clonotype is categorized as medium-sized. This chain uses TRBV12-3 or TRBV12-4 with TRBJ1-2, with D tentatively TRBD1 (5 bases). The CDR3 totals 14 residues. Deletions cut 6 bases from V and 5 bases from J, with 16 bases between. Written as DNA, the CDR3 is TGTGCCAGCAGCCCCGGACAACGGGTATATGGCTACACCTTC. Encoded protein: CASSPGQRVYGYTF.

This clonotype is classed as medium-sized. The chain recombines TRBV12-3 or TRBV12-4 with TRBJ1-2, with 8 bases that match TRBD1. The CDR3 consists of 14 residues. The J segment lost 6 bases and the V segment lost 3 bases, leaving 6 bases of the junction unmatched. For the CDR3, the DNA is TGTGCCAGCAGTTTTGGGACAGGAGGCAATGGCTACACCTTC. This translates into CASSFGTGGNGYTF.

Judged by abundance, this clonotype is medium-sized. The V and J genes are TRBV12-3 or TRBV12-4 and TRBJ1-2; D not certain. V dropped 5 bases and J dropped 6 bases, with 10 bases sitting between them. The CDR3 has 12 residues. Written as DNA, the CDR3 is TGTGCCAGCAGTCCTATGAGGAATGGCTACACCTTC. It encodes CASSPMRNGYTF.

This clonotype is judged medium-sized. The J gene is TRBJ1-2, the V gene TRBV12-3 or TRBV12-4, with unresolved D. The CDR3 has 13 residues. Trimming took off 5 bases at V and 2 bases at J, with 9 bases between the two ends. CDR3 protein: CASSPTWNYGYTF. Here the CDR3 DNA reads TGTGCCAGCAGTCCGACATGGAACTATGGCTACACCTTC.

This clonotype is categorized as medium-sized. The chain uses TRBV12-3 or TRBV12-4 and TRBJ1-2; unclear D gene. Trimming took 5 bases from V and 8 from J, leaving 18 bases between them. The CDR3 is 14 residues long. The CDR3 protein is CASSPHGQTAGYTF. CDR3 bases: TGTGCCAGCAGTCCCCATGGGCAGACCGCGGGCTACACCTTC.

By share, this clonotype counts as medium-sized. The V gene is TRBV12-3 or TRBV12-4, the J gene TRBJ1-2; a possible D gene is TRBD1 (6 bases). V lost 5 bases, J lost 9 bases, and 13 bases lay in between. The CDR3 loop spans 12 amino acids. CDR3 loop: CASSGNRDSYTF. The CDR3 nucleotides are TGTGCCAGCAGTGGGAACAGGGACAGCTACACCTTC.

Relative to its sample, this clonotype is medium-sized. V is TRBV12-3 or TRBV12-4 and J is TRBJ1-2, with D perhaps TRBD1 (5 bases). Trimming removed 5 bases from V and 0 bases from J, with 10 bases in between. The CDR3 has 14 residues. Written as DNA, the CDR3 is TGTGCCAGCAGTGACCAGGGAACTAACTATGGCTACACCTTC. This translates into CASSDQGTNYGYTF.

By share, this clonotype ranks as large. The chain has TRBV12-3 or TRBV12-4 and TRBJ1-2; D may be TRBD1 (5 bases). CDR3 length: 11 residues. Trimming removed 7 bases at V and 6 bases at J, with 9 bases between. CDR3 protein: CASTRQNGYTF. DNA of the CDR3: TGTGCCAGCACCCGACAGAATGGCTACACCTTC.

Judged by abundance, this clonotype is medium-sized. V usage is TRBV12-3 or TRBV12-4 and J usage is TRBJ1-2; unclear D gene. This CDR3 is built from 13 residues. Trimming shortened V by 3 bases and J by 7 bases, and 12 bases separated the two germline ends. CDR3 loop: CASSFGPGIGYTF. The CDR3 DNA reads TGTGCCAGCAGTTTCGGACCGGGGATTGGCTACACCTTC.

By share of the sample, this clonotype is medium-sized. The V call is TRBV12-3 or TRBV12-4, the J call TRBJ1-2; no firm D call. This CDR3 is built from 16 residues. The V gene lost 7 bases and the J gene lost 4 bases, with 22 bases spanning the gap. The CDR3 bases are TGTGCCAGCATCCTCGCTGCATCCCAAACTTTCTATGGCTACACCTTC. This gives the protein CASILAASQTFYGYTF.